Presented here are 26 T cell receptor beta chains from one specimen sequenced in a study of long-term antiretroviral therapy in people with HIV. Investigators performed immunoSEQ version v3.0 at survey level. Data came from immunoSEQ multiplex PCR; TCRdb stores just in-frame clones and leaves some out. The sample contains 25,000 to 35,000 clones, approximately 86% of which appear only once. The sample here was unsorted PBMCs, taken roughly 5 years before starting antiretroviral therapy. These receptors were collected from a middle-aged man with HIV.

This clone appeared a single time. This chain connects TRBV7-8 to TRBJ1-1, with D perhaps matching TRBD1 (6 bases). The V gene's germline CDR1 is SGHVS and CDR2 FQNEAQ. The CDR3 is 14 amino acids. Trimming shortened V by 4 bases and J by 7 bases, and 16 bases separated the two germline ends. For the CDR3, the DNA is TGTGCCAGCAGCTCCCTGGGGGGGCTTGGTGAAGCTTTCTTT. Translated, it gives CASSSLGGLGEAFF.

This clone occurred once. The chain joins TRBV2 to TRBJ2-2, with 7 bases aligning to TRBD2. J was trimmed by 7 bases and V by 4 bases; bases with no gene match: 6. Germline assignment: CDR1 SNHLY and CDR2 FYNNEI. The CDR3 runs to 14 residues. As DNA, the CDR3 is TGTGCCAGCAGTGCGACTAGCCCTCGCGGGGAGCTGTTTTTT. Protein product: CASSATSPRGELFF.

This chain joins TRBV7-8 and TRBJ2-7; no firm D call. Germline V CDR1 and CDR2: SGHVS, FQNEAQ. CDR3 length: 14 residues. Trimming cost V 2 bases and J 1 base, with 9 bases left between them. CDR3 sequence reads: CASSLSLASYEQYF. As DNA, the CDR3 is TGTGCCAGCAGCTTATCCCTGGCATCCTACGAGCAGTACTTC.

This clone was recorded once. V usage is TRBV30 and J usage is TRBJ2-3; tentative D call: TRBD2 (5 bases). Germline CDR1 is GTSNPN and CDR2 is SVGIG (reference sequence). The CDR3 consists of 14 residues. The CDR3 loop reads CAKTGKLSTDTQYF. The CDR3 region has the DNA TGTGCTAAAACGGGGAAACTTAGCACAGATACGCAGTATTTT.

The chain couples TRBV18 to TRBJ1-4; 8 nucleotides agree with TRBD1. Germline V gene lookup returns CDR1 KGHSH and CDR2 LQKENI. The CDR3 extends over 17 amino acids. V trimming: 3 bases; J trimming: 6 bases; junction bases outside the gene matches: 12. In DNA, the CDR3 is TGTGCCAGCTCACCGTTTGCCCCGGACAGGGCGGATGAAAAACTGTTTTTT. Amino acid sequence: CASSPFAPDRADEKLFF. Filled out from reference TRBV18 and TRBJ1-4, the complete variable domain reads NAGVMQNPRHLVRRRGQEARLRCSPMKGHSHVYWYRQLPEEGLKFMVYLQKENIIDESGMPKERFSAEFPKEGPSILRIQQVVRGDSAAYFCASSPFAPDRADEKLFFGSGTQLSVL.

The gene calls are TRBV19 and TRBJ1-2; D is ambiguous. V was pared by 9 bases and J by 9 bases, with 20 bases between. Germline lookup yields CDR1 LNHDA and CDR2 SQIVND (reference sequence). The CDR3 totals 13 residues. The CDR3: CASTRRRSGSYTF. The CDR3 DNA reads as TGTGCCAGCACCAGGAGGCGTTCCGGGAGCTACACCTTC.

This chain joins TRBV30 and TRBJ2-7; D is unresolved. The CDR3 extends over 16 amino acids. In germline, CDR1 is GTSNPN, CDR2 SVGIG (reference sequence). Trimming stripped 0 bases from V and 5 bases from J, with 20 bases between. The CDR3 loop is CAWSVRLNLLGNEQYF. CDR3 nucleotides: TGTGCCTGGAGTGTACGCCTAAACTTACTGGGGAACGAGCAGTACTTC.

The V call is TRBV23-1, the J call TRBJ2-7; 8 positions match TRBD1. TRBV23-1 is filed as an ORF, its function uncertain. V shed 8 bases and J 6 bases; nucleotides not matched to a gene: 6. The CDR3 has 12 residues. The CDR3 DNA follows: TGCGCCAGCCGACCCGACAGGGGCGAGCAGTACTTC. Amino acid sequence: CASRPDRGEQYF.

The chain employs TRBV9 and TRBJ1-5, with D possibly TRBD1 on 6 matching bases. The germline V gene has CDR1 SGDLS and CDR2 YYNGEE. This CDR3 spans 15 amino acids. V was shortened by 2 bases and J by 4 bases, with 13 bases between the two germline ends. The CDR3 region has the DNA TGTGCCAGCAGCGTCGGGGGGCTTAGAAATCAGCCCCAGCATTTT. Translation gives CASSVGGLRNQPQHF.

The V and J genes are TRBV5-1 and TRBJ2-1; D is possibly TRBD1 (6 bases). CDR3 length: 13 residues. Germline V lookup: CDR1 SGHRS, CDR2 YFSETQ. Trimming removed 3 bases from V and 9 bases from J, with 13 bases in between. CDR3 amino acids: CASSWGPRSEQFF. Here the CDR3 DNA reads TGCGCCAGCAGCTGGGGGCCCAGGAGTGAGCAGTTCTTC.

The rearrangement links TRBV11-2 to TRBJ1-4; 9 bases fit TRBD1. After removal of 5 bases from V and 8 bases from J, the junction contained 9 bases not matched to a gene. Germline V gene sequence: CDR1 SGHAT, CDR2 FQNNGV. The length of the CDR3 is 15 residues. The CDR3 reads CASSPWGQGFEKLFF. The CDR3 DNA follows: TGTGCCAGCAGCCCATGGGGACAGGGATTCGAAAAACTGTTTTTT.

The chain recombines TRBV10-2 with TRBJ1-2; D is unresolved. This CDR3 is 13 amino acids long. Germline V lookup: CDR1 WSHSY, CDR2 SAAADI. Trimming cost V 6 bases and J 2 bases, with 10 bases left between them. CDR3 loop: CASSETGNYGYTF. CDR3 in DNA: TGCGCCAGCAGCGAAACGGGAAACTATGGCTACACCTTC.

This clone was detected once. The rearrangement joins TRBV28 to TRBJ1-1; possible D gene TRBD1, 6 bases. The V gene lost 2 bases and the J gene lost 8 bases, with 15 bases spanning the gap. This CDR3 contains 14 residues. Germline CDR1 MDHEN, CDR2 SYDVKM. The CDR3 DNA is TGTGCCAGCAGTTTACAAAACACCGGGACAGAAGCTTTCTTT. Its protein product is CASSLQNTGTEAFF.

The chain couples TRBV5-4 to TRBJ2-2, with 8 bases fitting TRBD2. The CDR3 loop spans 15 amino acids. Germline CDR1 SGHNT, CDR2 YYREEE (reference sequence). The V and J ends lost 4 bases and 3 bases, in that order; junction bases with no gene match: 5. CDR3 nucleotide sequence: TGTGCCAGCAGCCCCGGGGGGGCCGACACCGGGGAGCTGTTTTTT. Its protein product is CASSPGGADTGELFF.

This chain links TRBV5-1 with TRBJ1-1; TRBD1 might be the D (6 bases). Germline V lookup: CDR1 SGHRS, CDR2 YFSETQ. The CDR3 is 14 residues long. Between the trimmed V and J ends, which lost 4 bases and 1 base, there was a span of 11 bases. CDR3 DNA: TGCGCCAGCAGCAGGGACACCGGGAACACTGAAGCTTTCTTT. Residues: CASSRDTGNTEAFF.

V is TRBV10-3 and J is TRBJ1-5, with D possibly matching TRBD1 (6 bases). CDR1 ENHRY and CDR2 SYGVKD come from the germline V gene. This CDR3 has 15 amino acids. V was trimmed by 3 bases and J by 0 bases, leaving 9 bases between them. CDR3 protein: CAISDGGYSNQPQHF. Written as DNA, the CDR3 is TGTGCCATCAGTGATGGGGGCTATAGCAATCAGCCCCAGCATTTT.

This chain joins TRBV29-1 and TRBJ1-3; 7 nucleotides align to TRBD1. Germline trimming cut 5 bases from V and 1 base from J; bases unmatched to any gene: 8. The CDR3 spans 15 residues. Germline values: CDR1 SQVTM, CDR2 ANQGSEA. CDR3: CSVWVTGTSGNTIYF. The CDR3 DNA is TGCAGCGTTTGGGTGACAGGGACGTCTGGAAACACCATATATTTT.

In its sample, this clone was seen once. The chain has TRBV6-1 and TRBJ1-4, with no clear D. The V and J ends lost 3 bases and 1 base respectively, with 12 bases between them. The CDR3 loop spans 16 amino acids. CDR1 is MNHNS and CDR2 is SASEGT in the germline V gene. CDR3 in amino acids: CASSESPRETNEKLFF. DNA for the CDR3: TGTGCCAGCAGTGAGTCTCCCCGGGAAACTAATGAAAAACTGTTTTTT.

Only a few counts were recorded for this clone. This rearrangement joins TRBV6-1 to TRBJ2-7; D ambiguous. CDR3 length equals 14 residues. Per the germline V gene, CDR1 is MNHNS and CDR2 is SASEGT. V dropped 3 bases and J dropped 7 bases, with 16 bases sitting between them. CDR3 in DNA: TGTGCCAGCAGTGAGATTAAGGACGCAATTGAGCAGTACTTC. Translated, it gives CASSEIKDAIEQYF.

J is TRBJ2-7 and V is TRBV28; no clear D. The V and J ends lost 0 bases and 3 bases respectively, with 9 bases between them. From germline, CDR1 is MDHEN and CDR2 SYDVKM. The CDR3 runs to 14 residues. CDR3 in amino acids: CASSLWGDGYEQYF. The CDR3 nucleotides read TGTGCCAGCAGTTTATGGGGCGATGGCTACGAGCAGTACTTC.

The V call is TRBV19, the J call TRBJ2-7, with TRBD1 matching 9 bases. V was pared by 5 bases and J by 3 bases, with 5 bases of the junction left unmatched. This CDR3 comprises 14 residues. Germline CDR1 is LNHDA and CDR2 is SQIVND (reference sequence). The CDR3 region is CASSLTGGNYEQYF. The CDR3 DNA sequence: TGTGCCAGTAGTCTGACAGGGGGAAACTACGAGCAGTACTTC.

J is TRBJ1-6 and V is TRBV28; perhaps TRBD1 as D (6 bases). The CDR3 loop spans 14 amino acids. Per germline, CDR1 MDHEN and CDR2 SYDVKM. The germline V and J ends were trimmed by 5 bases and 10 bases, with 15 bases remaining between them. The CDR3 DNA is TGTGCCAGCAGTAATACAGGGCTGCGATCACCCCTCCACTTT. Translation: CASSNTGLRSPLHF.

The J gene is TRBJ2-7, the V gene TRBV27; 10 bases are shared with TRBD2. Trimming removed 8 bases from V and 3 bases from J; junction bases left unmatched: 22. This CDR3 is built from 19 residues. Germline lookup yields CDR1 MNHEY and CDR2 SMNVEV (reference sequence). The CDR3 spells CASPPRVLAGENRNYEQYF. The CDR3 bases are TGTGCCAGCCCCCCCCGAGTGCTAGCGGGGGAAAATCGGAACTACGAGCAGTACTTC.

This chain uses TRBV21-1 with TRBJ2-6; no check of the table's D call, TRBD1, against the DNA was made. TRBV21-1 is deemed a pseudogene. This CDR3 contains 24 residues. The DNA of the CDR3 is TGTGCCAGCAGCAAAGAACGCCCAGAAAACCAACAGGGATCAGCATTCTCTGGGGCCAACGTCCTGACTTTC. Translated: CASSKERPENQQGSAFSGANVLTF.

The V and J genes are TRBV5-5 and TRBJ2-2, with 7 bases lining up with TRBD2. This CDR3 contains 16 residues. Germline V lookup: CDR1 SGHKS, CDR2 YYEKEE (reference sequence). Trimming took 1 base from V and 2 from J; bases not matched to a gene: 5. CDR3 protein: CASSLWGGANTGELFF. CDR3 DNA sequence: TGTGCCAGCAGCTTGTGGGGAGGGGCCAACACCGGGGAGCTGTTTTTT.

The V gene is TRBV4-2, the J gene TRBJ2-5, with a weak D call TRBD2 (6 bases). This CDR3 has 15 residues. Looked up from germline, CDR1 is LGHNA and CDR2 is YNFKEQ. V was pared by 3 bases and J by 1 base, with 12 bases between. CDR3 loop: CASSQSASAQETQYF. CDR3 coding DNA: TGTGCCAGCAGCCAGTCTGCTAGCGCCCAAGAGACCCAGTACTTC.